The T cell receptor (beta chain) described here comes from a study of T cell repertoires in cytomegalovirus infection. Whole-study context: Both a matching HLA type and CMV infection were indicated by public TCR beta signatures.

TCRdb processed the reads anew with MiXCR; each CDR3 protein has one entry. The data hold over 250,000 distinct CDR3 sequences, with approximately 22% observed a single time. Comment on this clonotype: Antigen unknown.

Findings and limits, study-wide: Summed public TCR beta family frequency identified CMV carriers bearing the relevant HLA.

The origin of this receptor is a human donor in good health (CMV status not recorded). Some clones in this sample may be carry-over from other donors' samples. Source: cultured PBMCs, taken from culture after CMV antigen stimulation.

The CDR3 DNA reads as TGCAGTGCTAGGGTTAATACCTATGGCTACACCTTC. It translates to CSARVNTYGYTF. The chain has TRBV20-1 and TRBJ1-2; D is ambiguous. Germline values: CDR1 DFQATT, CDR2 SNEGSKA (reference sequence). Trimming removed 3 bases from V and 4 bases from J, with 9 bases in between. This CDR3 is 12 amino acids long.